The clone carrying this TCR beta chain was observed a single time. Its specificity is not known. The V gene end was trimmed by 5 bases and the J gene end by 2 bases; junction bases not matched to a gene: 6. The V gene's germline CDR1 is SGDLS and CDR2 YYNGEE. The CDR3 extends over 14 amino acids. The sample comes from a study of OX40 agonist ivuxolimab in advanced cancers. Study outcomes and limitations: Expanded clones tended on average to be more numerous among CD8+ T cells than CD4+. Nonresponders, in some cases, also had low normalized T-cell clonal expansion.

This table comes from immunoSEQ multiplex PCR, and its TCRdb copy is limited to in-frame clones, with some not included. The top ten hold approximately 0.54% of the sample, which has around 100,000 clones, 91% seen once. The sequence came from an adult with an advanced solid tumor such as melanoma, head and neck, liver or kidney cancer. This material consisted of CD4+ or CD8+ T cells sorted from blood, taken in a trial of the OX40 agonist ivuxolimab. The chain links TRBV9 to TRBJ2-7; 8 bases map to TRBD2. As DNA, the CDR3 is TGTGCCAGCAGTCCAGCGGGAGCCGCCTACGAGCAGTACTTC. Protein product: CASSPAGAAYEQYF. Full variable domain (rest looked up from reference TRBV9 and TRBJ2-7): DSGVTQTPKHLITATGQRVTLRCSPRSGDLSVYWYQQSLDQGLQFLIQYYNGEERAKGNILERFSAQQFPDLHSELNLSSLELGDSALYFCASSPAGAAYEQYFGPGTRLTVT.